This T cell receptor beta chain was obtained from a study of OX40 agonist ivuxolimab in advanced cancers. The wider study: Every 2 weeks, patients received ivuxolimab intravenously, dosed at 0.01 to 10 mg/kg. Of the patients, three showed partial responses, one with hepatocellular carcinoma and two with cutaneous melanoma. Study-level results: Averaged across samples, CD8+ T cells carried more expanded clones than CD4+ did.

Blood samples were obtained at baseline, cycle 4 day 1, and cycle 7 day 1. TCRdb keeps only in-frame clones here, not all; method: immunoSEQ multiplex PCR. Of more than 65,000 clones in the sample, approximately 89% are singletons; the top ten hold more than 1%. On this clone: Its antigen remains unknown.

This clonotype was obtained from an adult with an advanced solid tumor such as melanoma, head and neck, liver or kidney cancer. The specimen was CD4+ or CD8+ T cells sorted from blood, collected in a trial of the OX40 agonist ivuxolimab.

The DNA of the CDR3 is TGTGCCTGGACAAGGAGTAGCAATGAGCAGTTCTTC. Translated, it gives CAWTRSSNEQFF. The rearrangement joins TRBV30 to TRBJ2-1; D is ambiguous. CDR3 size: 12 residues. The germline V gene has CDR1 GTSNPN and CDR2 SVGIG (reference sequence). The V end was cut by 4 bases, the J end by 6 bases, with 10 bases between.